This T cell receptor (beta chain) was documented in a study of kidney transplant recipient with SARS-CoV-2 infection. MiXCR was run by TCRdb on the reads, yielding one entry per CDR3 protein. The sample lists under 300,000 distinct CDR3 sequences, around 28% occurring once. Trimming removed 5 bases from V and 3 bases from J; junction bases left unmatched: 9. The CDR3 runs to 17 residues. This clonotype was found many times. The sample consisted of a blood sample, taken at baseline and between days 110 and 120 from a kidney transplant recipient. This clonotype was sampled from a male patient in his thirties who had COVID-19 and was a kidney transplant recipient. Some T cells may trace back to the graft donor. The chain has TRBV12-3 or TRBV12-4 and TRBJ2-7, with 14 bases fitting TRBD2. The CDR3 protein is CASSPPGLAGVGYEQYF. CDR3 sequence (DNA): TGTGCCAGCAGTCCTCCGGGACTAGCGGGAGTTGGCTACGAGCAGTACTTC.